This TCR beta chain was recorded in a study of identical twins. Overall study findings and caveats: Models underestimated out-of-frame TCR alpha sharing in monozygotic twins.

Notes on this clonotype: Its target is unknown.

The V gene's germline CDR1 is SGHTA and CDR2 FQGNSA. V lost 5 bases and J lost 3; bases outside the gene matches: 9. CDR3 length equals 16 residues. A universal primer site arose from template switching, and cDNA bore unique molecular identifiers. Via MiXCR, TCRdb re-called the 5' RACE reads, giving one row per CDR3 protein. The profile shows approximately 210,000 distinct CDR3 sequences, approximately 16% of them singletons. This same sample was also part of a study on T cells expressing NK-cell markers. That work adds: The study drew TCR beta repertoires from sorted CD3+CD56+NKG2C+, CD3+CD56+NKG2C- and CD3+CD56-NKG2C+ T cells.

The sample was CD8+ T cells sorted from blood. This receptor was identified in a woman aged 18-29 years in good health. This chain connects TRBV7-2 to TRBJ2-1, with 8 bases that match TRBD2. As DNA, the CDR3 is TGTGCCAGCAGCCTTAAAGCGGGAGTTGTCTACAATGAGCAGTTCTTC. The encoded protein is CASSLKAGVVYNEQFF.